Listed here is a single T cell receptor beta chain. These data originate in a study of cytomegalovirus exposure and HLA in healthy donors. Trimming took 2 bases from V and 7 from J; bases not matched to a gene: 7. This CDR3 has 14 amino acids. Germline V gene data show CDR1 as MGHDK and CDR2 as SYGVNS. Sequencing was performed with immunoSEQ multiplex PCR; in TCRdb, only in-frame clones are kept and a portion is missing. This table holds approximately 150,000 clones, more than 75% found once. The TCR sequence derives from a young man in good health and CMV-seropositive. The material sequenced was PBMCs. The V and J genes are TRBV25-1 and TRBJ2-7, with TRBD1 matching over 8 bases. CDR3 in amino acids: CASSERGQGMEQYF. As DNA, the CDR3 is TGTGCCAGCAGTGAAAGAGGACAGGGTATGGAGCAGTACTTC.